This entry features one TCR beta chain sequence. The CDR3 length is 13 residues. V shed 6 bases and J shed 6 bases, with 12 bases lying between them. The germline V gene has CDR1 SQVTM and CDR2 ANQGSEA. In the study's own analysis: Amplification from reference gene primers served as the basis for estimated nucleated cell counts. Only in-frame clones appear in the TCRdb table, and some are missing; sequencing was by immunoSEQ multiplex PCR. The DNA gave D and trimming, while V, J and clone size come from that table. The sample gives over 50,000 clones, about 90% of which show up once; 5.5% to 6.5% is in the top ten. This sample stems from a study of blood T cell repertoires in COVID-19.

The chain links TRBV29-1 to TRBJ1-6; D may be TRBD1 (6 bases). Material: peripheral blood. The clonotype comes from a man in his fifties with active COVID-19. CDR3 coding DNA: TGCAGCGTGCTGACAGGTGTTAATTCACCCCTCCACTTT. Translating gives CSVLTGVNSPLHF. Full variable domain (rest looked up from reference TRBV29-1 and TRBJ1-6): SAVISQKPSRDICQRGTSLTIQCQVDSQVTMMFWYRQQPGQSLTLIATANQGSEATYESGFVIDKFPISRPNLTFSTLTVSNMSPEDSSIYLCSVLTGVNSPLHFGNGTRLTVT.